Reported below is one T cell receptor (beta chain). The CDR3 runs to 12 residues. Trimming took off 5 bases at V and 8 bases at J, with 9 bases between the two ends. Germline CDR1 and CDR2: MNHEY and SVGAGI. The assay was immunoSEQ multiplex PCR, and TCRdb's table has in-frame clones only and misses some. This sample carries tens of thousands of clones, around nine tenths of them seen once, and the ten largest clones take 0.44%. This sample was taken from a study of OX40 agonist ivuxolimab in advanced cancers. Study overall: An agonistic human IgG2 monoclonal antibody against OX40 (CD134) was given. A diagnosis of hepatocellular carcinoma, melanoma, renal cell or head and neck cancer was present in dose-escalation patients.

The rearrangement links TRBV6-5 to TRBJ2-2, with D tentatively TRBD2 (6 bases). Sequenced here: CD4+ or CD8+ T cells sorted from blood, sampled in a trial of the OX40 agonist ivuxolimab. This clonotype was sampled from an adult with an advanced solid tumor such as melanoma, head and neck, liver or kidney cancer. Here the CDR3 reads CASSPSAGELFF. The CDR3 bases are TGTGCCAGCAGTCCTAGCGCTGGGGAGCTGTTTTTT.